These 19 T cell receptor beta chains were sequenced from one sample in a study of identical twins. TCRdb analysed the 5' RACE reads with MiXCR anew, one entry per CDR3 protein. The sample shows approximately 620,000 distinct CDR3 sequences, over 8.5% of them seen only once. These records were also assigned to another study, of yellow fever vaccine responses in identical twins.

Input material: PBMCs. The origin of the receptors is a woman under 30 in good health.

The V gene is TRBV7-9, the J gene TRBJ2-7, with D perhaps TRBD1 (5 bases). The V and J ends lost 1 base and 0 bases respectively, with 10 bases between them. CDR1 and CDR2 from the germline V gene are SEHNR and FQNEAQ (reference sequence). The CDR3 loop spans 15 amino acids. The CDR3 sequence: CASSLVLQASYEQYF. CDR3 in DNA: TGTGCCAGCAGCTTAGTCTTACAGGCCTCCTACGAGCAGTACTTC.

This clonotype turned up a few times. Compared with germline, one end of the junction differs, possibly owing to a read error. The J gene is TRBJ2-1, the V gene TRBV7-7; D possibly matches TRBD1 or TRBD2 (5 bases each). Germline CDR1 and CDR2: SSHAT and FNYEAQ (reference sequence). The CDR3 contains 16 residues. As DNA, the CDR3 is TGTGCTAGCAGCCGTGACAGCCCGGGGATCCCTAATGAGCAGTTCTTC. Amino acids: CASSRDSPGIPNEQFF.

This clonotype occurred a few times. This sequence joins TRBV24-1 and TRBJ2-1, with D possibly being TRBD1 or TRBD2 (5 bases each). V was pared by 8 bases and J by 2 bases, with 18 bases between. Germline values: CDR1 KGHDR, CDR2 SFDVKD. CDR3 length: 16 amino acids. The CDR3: CATNKAGAGPYNEQFF. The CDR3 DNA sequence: TGTGCCACCAATAAGGCCGGGGCAGGGCCCTACAATGAGCAGTTCTTC.

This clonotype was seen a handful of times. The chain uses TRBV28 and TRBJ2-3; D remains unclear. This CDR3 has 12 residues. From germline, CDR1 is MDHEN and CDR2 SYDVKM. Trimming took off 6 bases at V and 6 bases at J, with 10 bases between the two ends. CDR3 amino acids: CASRDPRDTQYF. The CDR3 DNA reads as TGTGCCAGCAGGGATCCGCGGGATACGCAGTATTTT.

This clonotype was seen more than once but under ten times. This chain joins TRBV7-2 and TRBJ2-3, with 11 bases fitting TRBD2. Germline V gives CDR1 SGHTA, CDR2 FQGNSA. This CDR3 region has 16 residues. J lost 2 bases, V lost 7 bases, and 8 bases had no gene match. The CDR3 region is CASKLAGDWITDTQYF. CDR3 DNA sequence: TGTGCCAGCAAACTAGCGGGGGACTGGATCACAGATACGCAGTATTTT. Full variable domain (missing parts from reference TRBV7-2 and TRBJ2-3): GAGVSQSPSNKVTEKGKDVELRCDPISGHTALYWYRQSLGQGLEFLIYFQGNSAPDKSGLPSDRFSAERTGGSVSTLTIQRTQQEDSAVYLCASKLAGDWITDTQYFGPGTRLTVL.

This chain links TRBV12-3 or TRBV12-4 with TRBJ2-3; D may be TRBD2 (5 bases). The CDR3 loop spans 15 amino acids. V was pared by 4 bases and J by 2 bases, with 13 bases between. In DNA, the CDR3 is TGTGCCAGCAGTTCAGCGGCGGTCTACACAGATACGCAGTATTTT. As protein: CASSSAAVYTDTQYF.

The CDR3 DNA follows: TGCGCCAGCAAGCTAGCGGCTGGCACCGGGGAGCTGTTTTTT. Its translation: CASKLAAGTGELFF. The chain employs TRBV5-1 and TRBJ2-2; 7 nucleotides align to TRBD2. Losses at the gene ends were 6 bases for V and 4 bases for J; bases not matched to a gene: 6. This CDR3 region has 14 residues. Germline loops: CDR1 SGHRS, CDR2 YFSETQ. Variable domain in full (rest from reference TRBV5-1 and TRBJ2-2): KAGVTQTPRYLIKTRGQQVTLSCSPISGHRSVSWYQQTPGQGLQFLFEYFSETQRNKGNFPGRFSGRQFSNSRSEMNVSTLELGDSALYLCASKLAAGTGELFFGEGSRLTVL.

In DNA form, the CDR3 reads TGTGCCAGCAGTGAAGGGACTCCGTTAGCCAACGTCCTGACTTTC. Amino acids: CASSEGTPLANVLTF. The rearrangement links TRBV6-1 to TRBJ2-6, with D perhaps matching TRBD2 (5 bases). Germline V lookup: CDR1 MNHNS, CDR2 SASEGT. Trimming pared 1 base from V and 7 bases from J, leaving 11 bases between. The CDR3 consists of 15 residues.

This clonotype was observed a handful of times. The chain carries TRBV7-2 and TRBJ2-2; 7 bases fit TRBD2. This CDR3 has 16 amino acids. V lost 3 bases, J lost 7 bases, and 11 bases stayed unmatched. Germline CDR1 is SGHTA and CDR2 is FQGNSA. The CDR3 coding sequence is TGTGCCAGCAGCTTGCCCGGAACTAGCGCTGGCGGGGAGCTGTTTTTT. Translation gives CASSLPGTSAGGELFF.

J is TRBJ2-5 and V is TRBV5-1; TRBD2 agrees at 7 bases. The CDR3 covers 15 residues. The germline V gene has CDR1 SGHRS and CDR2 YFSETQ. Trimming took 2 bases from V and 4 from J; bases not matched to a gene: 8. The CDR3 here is CASSFLRGSRETQYF. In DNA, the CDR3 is TGCGCCAGCAGCTTCTTGCGCGGGAGCCGAGAGACCCAGTACTTC.

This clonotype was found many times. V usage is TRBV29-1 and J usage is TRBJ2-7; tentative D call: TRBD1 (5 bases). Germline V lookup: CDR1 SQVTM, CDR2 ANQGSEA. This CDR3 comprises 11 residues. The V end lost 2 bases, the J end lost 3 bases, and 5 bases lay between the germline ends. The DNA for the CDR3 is TGCAGCGTTGAAACAGGCTACGAGCAGTACTTC. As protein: CSVETGYEQYF.

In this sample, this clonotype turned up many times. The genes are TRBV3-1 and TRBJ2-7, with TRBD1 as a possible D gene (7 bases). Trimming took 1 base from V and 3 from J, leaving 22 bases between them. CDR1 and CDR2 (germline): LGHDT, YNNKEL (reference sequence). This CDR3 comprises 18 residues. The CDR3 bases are TGTGCCAGCAGCCAAGGAGCCCTCGGGACAGCGGGTCTCTACGAGCAGTACTTC. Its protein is CASSQGALGTAGLYEQYF.

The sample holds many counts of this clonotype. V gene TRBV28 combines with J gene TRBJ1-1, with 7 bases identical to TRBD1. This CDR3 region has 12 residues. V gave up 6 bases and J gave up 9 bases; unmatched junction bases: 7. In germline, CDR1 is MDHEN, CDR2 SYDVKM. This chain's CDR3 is CASSYGDSKAFF. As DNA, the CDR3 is TGTGCCAGCAGCTACGGGGACAGCAAAGCTTTCTTT.

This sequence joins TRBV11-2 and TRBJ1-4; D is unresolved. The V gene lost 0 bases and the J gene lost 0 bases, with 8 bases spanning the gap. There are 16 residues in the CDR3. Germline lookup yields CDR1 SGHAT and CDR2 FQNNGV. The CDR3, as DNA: TGTGCCAGCAGCTTAGATTTGGGTCCAACTAATGAAAAACTGTTTTTT. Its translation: CASSLDLGPTNEKLFF.

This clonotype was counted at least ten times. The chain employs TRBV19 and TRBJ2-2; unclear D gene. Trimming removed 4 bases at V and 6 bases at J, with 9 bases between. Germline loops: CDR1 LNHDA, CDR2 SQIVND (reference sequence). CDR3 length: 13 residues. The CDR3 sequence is CASSSWDAGELFF. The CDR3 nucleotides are TGTGCCAGTAGTAGCTGGGATGCCGGGGAGCTGTTTTTT.

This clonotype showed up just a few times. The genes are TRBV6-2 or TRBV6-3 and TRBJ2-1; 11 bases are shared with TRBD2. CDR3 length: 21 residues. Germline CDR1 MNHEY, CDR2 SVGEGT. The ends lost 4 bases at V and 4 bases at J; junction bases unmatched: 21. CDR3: CASSSMSLGSTGLAVYNEQFF. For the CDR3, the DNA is TGTGCCAGCAGTTCGATGTCACTGGGCTCCACGGGACTAGCGGTGTACAATGAGCAGTTCTTC.

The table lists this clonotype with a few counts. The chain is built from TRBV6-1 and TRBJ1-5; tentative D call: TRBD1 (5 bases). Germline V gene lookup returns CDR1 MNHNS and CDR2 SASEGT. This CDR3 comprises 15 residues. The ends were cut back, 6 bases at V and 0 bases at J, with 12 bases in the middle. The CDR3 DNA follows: TGTGCCAGCAGGGCGTCGGGGGATAGCAATCAGCCCCAGCATTTT. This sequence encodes CASRASGDSNQPQHF.

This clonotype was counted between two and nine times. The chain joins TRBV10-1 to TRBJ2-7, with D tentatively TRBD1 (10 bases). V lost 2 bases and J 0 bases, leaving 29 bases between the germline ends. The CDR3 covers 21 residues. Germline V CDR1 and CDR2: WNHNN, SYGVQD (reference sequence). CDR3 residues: CASSEKEDRGRLAGSSYEQYF. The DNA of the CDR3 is TGCGCCAGCAGTGAGAAAGAAGACAGGGGGCGTCTAGCGGGGAGCTCCTACGAGCAGTACTTC.

CDR3 protein: CASRNIRTGDGELFF. In DNA form, the CDR3 reads TGTGCCAGCAGAAACATACGGACAGGTGACGGGGAGCTGTTTTTT. The chain carries TRBV12-3 or TRBV12-4 and TRBJ2-2; 7 bases align to TRBD1. Losses at the gene ends were 6 bases for V and 7 bases for J; bases not matched to a gene: 11. The CDR3 is 15 amino acids.